Shown below are 26 T cell receptor beta chains from a single sample sequenced in a study of CXCR3-negative and CXCR3-positive naive CD8 T cells. The authors prepared UMI-labeled TRB cDNA libraries by 5' RACE. TCRdb re-called the 5' RACE reads and catalogs CDR3 proteins one per entry, DNA excluded. This table lists tens of thousands of distinct CDR3 sequences. The specimen sequenced was naive CXCR3- CD8+ T cells from blood. As for subset: CD45RO-CCR7+CD27+CD95- naive CD8+ T cells lacking CXCR3 (TNR3-). The receptors were gathered from a human donor in good health. Some clones in this sample may be carry-over from other donors' samples.

The chain carries TRBV10-2 and TRBJ2-4; lacking DNA, the TRBD2 call made by TCRdb goes unchecked. The CDR3 runs 13 residues. The germline V gene has CDR1 WSHSY and CDR2 SAAADI. Here the CDR3 reads CASSAEGLDIQYF.

The V gene is TRBV9, the J gene TRBJ1-1. Germline CDR1 SGDLS, CDR2 YYNGEE. The CDR3 is 16 amino acids. CDR3 amino acids: CASSARTEVMNTEAFF.

V and J are TRBV29-1 and TRBJ2-2; TCRdb's D call of TRBD1 is untestable without DNA. Germline lookup yields CDR1 SQVTM and CDR2 ANQGSEA. The CDR3 has 13 amino acids. CDR3 residues: CSVGTGNTGELFF.

V and J are TRBV20-1 and TRBJ2-7; TCRdb's D gene call, TRBD1, goes unchecked for lack of DNA. Germline values: CDR1 DFQATT, CDR2 SNEGSKA (reference sequence). The CDR3 totals 13 residues. CDR3 protein: CSAPDRETYEQYF.

The chain has TRBV20-1 and TRBJ1-1; as DNA is missing, the TRBD1 call by TCRdb cannot be tested. The V gene's germline CDR1 is DFQATT and CDR2 SNEGSKA (reference sequence). CDR3 size: 19 residues. The CDR3: CSARDIYSGTGGLGTEAFF.

V usage is TRBV6-6 and J usage is TRBJ1-1. Per the germline V gene, CDR1 is MNHNY and CDR2 is SVGAGI (reference sequence). The length of the CDR3 is 15 residues. Here the CDR3 reads CASSYSARLNTEAFF.

The V call is TRBV29-1, the J call TRBJ2-2. CDR3 length: 13 amino acids. Germline V gene sequence: CDR1 SQVTM, CDR2 ANQGSEA. CDR3 loop: CSVLVANTGELFF.

The chain uses TRBV12-3 or TRBV12-4 and TRBJ2-4; TCRdb's D call, TRBD2, is unchecked because there is no DNA. The CDR3 has 16 amino acids. CDR3 sequence reads: CASSDPAGEAKNIQYF.

This sequence joins TRBV14 and TRBJ1-2; TCRdb designates TRBD1, a call that cannot be tested without DNA. The germline CDR1 and CDR2 sequences are SGHDN and FVKESK. This CDR3 spans 16 amino acids. The CDR3 region is CASSQDRTGPNYGYTF.

V and J are TRBV7-6 and TRBJ2-5; TCRdb gives TRBD2 as the D gene, but with no DNA this cannot be confirmed. Germline V gene lookup returns CDR1 SGHVS and CDR2 FNYEAQ. This CDR3 spans 17 amino acids. CDR3 sequence reads: CASSPPWVAGAPETQYF. The whole variable domain, remainder taken from reference TRBV7-6 and TRBJ2-5, is GAGVSQSPRYKVTKRGQDVALRCDPISGHVSLYWYRQALGQGPEFLTYFNYEAQQDKSGLPNDRFSAERPEGSISTLTIQRTEQRDSAMYRCASSPPWVAGAPETQYFGPGTRLLVL.

The rearrangement joins TRBV7-9 to TRBJ2-3; TCRdb's D call, TRBD2, is unchecked because there is no DNA. The germline V gene encodes CDR1 SEHNR and CDR2 FQNEAQ (reference sequence). The CDR3 covers 12 residues. The chain's CDR3 is CASSLGLNTQYF.

The chain employs TRBV12-3 or TRBV12-4 and TRBJ2-3; as DNA is missing, the TRBD2 call by TCRdb cannot be tested. This CDR3 is built from 14 residues. CDR3 in amino acids: CASRDGLALRMQYF.

V and J are TRBV20-1 and TRBJ1-1; without DNA, the TCRdb call of TRBD1 cannot be checked. The CDR3 runs 14 residues. CDR1 is DFQATT and CDR2 is SNEGSKA in the germline V gene (reference sequence). Here the CDR3 reads CSARAVDRAYEAFF.

The chain joins TRBV5-1 to TRBJ2-3; the TCRdb D gene call, TRBD1, has no DNA to confirm it. The CDR3 extends over 15 amino acids. Germline-derived CDR1 and CDR2 are SGHRS and YFSETQ. CDR3 protein: CASSFWQGGTDTQYF.

The chain carries TRBV7-2 and TRBJ2-3; TCRdb calls TRBD1, which cannot be checked without DNA. Germline V gene lookup returns CDR1 SGHTA and CDR2 FQGNSA. The CDR3 covers 17 residues. The CDR3 spells CASSARQPGQPQDTQYF.

The chain joins TRBV6-2 or TRBV6-3 to TRBJ2-3; TCRdb gives TRBD1 as the D gene, but with no DNA this cannot be confirmed. Germline CDR1 reads MNHEY; CDR2 reads SVGEGT. The CDR3 totals 13 residues. The CDR3 loop is CASSPWTADTQYF.

The rearrangement uses TRBV9 and TRBJ2-2; TCRdb proposes TRBD1, but this gene call is untestable without DNA. CDR1 is SGDLS and CDR2 is YYNGEE in the germline V gene. The CDR3 contains 17 residues. Here the CDR3 reads CASSGPSAVQGAGELFF.

The chain has TRBV7-9 and TRBJ1-2; the D call of TRBD1 rests on TCRdb alone, since no DNA is present to check it. The CDR3 runs 11 residues. Germline CDR1 and CDR2: SEHNR and FQNEAQ (reference sequence). The CDR3 sequence is CASSFQGSYTF.

V gene TRBV5-1 combines with J gene TRBJ2-1. Per the germline V gene, CDR1 is SGHRS and CDR2 is YFSETQ. The CDR3 is 12 residues long. The CDR3 spells CASSLSYNEQLF. Together with reference TRBV5-1 and TRBJ2-1, the CDR3 gives the full variable domain: KAGVTQTPRYLIKTRGQQVTLSCSPISGHRSVSWYQQTPGQGLQFLFEYFSETQRNKGNFPGRFSGRQFSNSRSEMNVSTLELGDSALYLCASSLSYNEQLFGPGTRLTVL.

The chain carries TRBV5-5 and TRBJ2-7; TCRdb reports TRBD1, a call that lacks DNA to check it against. The CDR3 contains 13 residues. Germline V lookup: CDR1 SGHKS, CDR2 YYEKEE (reference sequence). CDR3: CASSLTGVYEQYF. The full variable domain, completed using reference TRBV5-5 and TRBJ2-7, is DAGVTQSPTHLIKTRGQQVTLRCSPISGHKSVSWYQQVLGQGPQFIFQYYEKEERGRGNFPDRFSARQFPNYSSELNVNALLLGDSALYLCASSLTGVYEQYFGPGTRLTVT.

The J gene is TRBJ2-7, the V gene TRBV6-6; absent DNA, TCRdb's TRBD2 call cannot be checked. The CDR3 sequence is 14 residues long. Germline-derived CDR1 and CDR2 are MNHNY and SVGAGI (reference sequence). CDR3 sequence: CASSYSLAVYEQYF.

The chain couples TRBV2 to TRBJ2-1. Germline-derived CDR1 and CDR2 are SNHLY and FYNNEI. The CDR3 contains 14 residues. CDR3 region: CASSVDSSYNEQFF.

This rearrangement joins TRBV7-2 to TRBJ2-2; TCRdb's D gene call, TRBD2, goes unchecked for lack of DNA. Germline CDR1 and CDR2: SGHTA and FQGNSA. CDR3 length equals 15 residues. This chain's CDR3 is CASSFAAGNTGELFF.

The chain employs TRBV7-9 and TRBJ2-7; TCRdb calls TRBD1, which cannot be checked without DNA. Germline V gene data show CDR1 as SEHNR and CDR2 as FQNEAQ (reference sequence). CDR3 length: 14 residues. The CDR3 protein is CASSPEGRYYEQYF.

V is TRBV6-2 or TRBV6-3 and J is TRBJ2-1. The CDR3 is made up of 14 amino acids. Germline CDR1 is MNHEY and CDR2 is SVGEGT. The CDR3 is CASLSDLNYNEQFF.

This chain connects TRBV4-3 to TRBJ2-4; TCRdb proposes TRBD1, but this gene call is untestable without DNA. The V gene's germline CDR1 is LGHNA and CDR2 YSLEER. The CDR3 has 14 amino acids. CDR3 sequence reads: CASSQDRDGDIQYF.